The sequence of this T cell receptor beta chain was determined in a study of cytotoxic CD8 clonotypes in ibrutinib-treated CLL. Looking at the study overall: In all, 10 to 11 patients were relapsed/refractory, about 15 were treatment-naive and fewer than 18 were IGHV unmutated.

Clones were read by immunoSEQ multiplex PCR, and TCRdb kept only the in-frame ones, dropping some. The data hold 150,000 to 200,000 clones, with about 72% observed a single time. The germline gives CDR1 MNHEY, CDR2 SVGAGI. With 2 bases clipped from V and 0 bases from J, the junction kept 3 bases outside the gene matches. CDR3 length: 15 residues. With regard to this clone: Its antigen is undetermined.

Overall study findings and caveats: Patients with sustained remission and those progressing were sampled at differing times. Clonality climbed at ibrutinib response, then dropped toward baseline at progression. The study found baseline clonality above age-matched healthy donors, tracking circulating CD8+ T-cell counts.

The V and J genes are TRBV6-5 and TRBJ1-2, with 7 positions matching TRBD1. The receptor's source is a human donor with chronic lymphocytic leukemia. This specimen was PBMCs, taken after 24 months of ibrutinib treatment. As DNA, the CDR3 is TGTGCCAGCAGTTACCGGGGACAGCCTAACTATGGCTACACCTTC. It yields the protein CASSYRGQPNYGYTF.